The rows below give T cell receptor beta chains drawn from one sample of a study of beta chain features in type 1 diabetes. Sequencing was performed with immunoSEQ multiplex PCR; in TCRdb, only in-frame clones are kept and a portion is missing. This repertoire shows 150,000 to 200,000 clones, almost 65% found once; its top ten account for 0.08% to 0.095%. Sequencing input: naive CD4+ T cells from blood. Receptors originate from a man aged 25-45 years with type 1 diabetes. Each CDR3 is given with its conserved first and last residue. D genes are given only for firm matches. Size tells how often a clone was seen (once, few, many) or the class of an expanded clone, and some rows leave it out.

>TRBV7-9|TRBJ2-7|NA|NA
CASSLAGGYEQYF
TGTGCCAGCAGCTTAGCCGGAGGCTACGAGCAGTACTTC
>TRBV4-3|TRBJ2-7|NA|NA
CASSQDLFSRYEQYF
TGCGCCAGCAGCCAAGATCTCTTTTCGCGCTACGAGCAGTACTTC
>TRBV29-1|TRBJ2-3|TRBD2|few
CSVEHLTSGGTDTQYF
TGCAGCGTTGAACACCTGACTAGCGGGGGGACAGATACGCAGTATTTT
>TRBV20-1|TRBJ2-1|NA|few
CSARGYNEQFF
TGCAGTGCTAGAGGGTACAATGAGCAGTTCTTC
>TRBV29-1|TRBJ1-2|TRBD1|NA
CSVGQGFNYGYTF
TGCAGCGTTGGACAGGGGTTTAACTATGGCTACACCTTC
>TRBV18|TRBJ2-6|NA|NA
CASSPQGSRPGANVLTF
TGTGCCAGCTCACCACAAGGGTCCCGACCTGGGGCCAACGTCCTGACTTTC
>TRBV2|TRBJ2-3|TRBD2|NA
CASSLKRGASTDTQYF
TGTGCCAGCAGTCTCAAGCGGGGGGCGAGCACAGATACGCAGTATTTT
>TRBV23-1|TRBJ2-2|TRBD1|NA
CASKGQGTTGELFF
TGCGCCAGCAAGGGACAGGGGACCACCGGGGAGCTGTTTTTT
>TRBV7-7|TRBJ2-3|NA|NA
CASSLRPESTDTQYF
TGTGCTAGCAGCTTAAGGCCGGAGTCCACAGATACGCAGTATTTT
>TRBV7-9|TRBJ2-1|NA|NA
CASSPEGLEQFF
TGTGCCAGCAGCCCCGAAGGGCTTGAGCAGTTCTTC
>TRBV2|TRBJ2-3|NA|few
CASSEAYTDTQYF
TGTGCCAGCAGTGAAGCGTACACAGATACGCAGTATTTT
>TRBV5-6|TRBJ2-1|NA|few
CASSWQGLGNEQFF
TGTGCCAGCAGCTGGCAGGGATTAGGCAATGAGCAGTTCTTC
>TRBV7-9|TRBJ2-5|TRBD1|few
CASSGGQVELKETQYF
TGTGCCAGCAGCGGAGGACAGGTGGAGTTAAAAGAGACCCAGTACTTC
>TRBV28|TRBJ2-4|TRBD2|NA
CASRSGGVQNIQYF
TGTGCCAGCAGATCGGGAGGCGTCCAAAACATTCAGTACTTC
>TRBV29-1|TRBJ2-2|NA|once
CSAGTVANTGELFF
TGCAGCGCTGGGACGGTGGCCAACACCGGGGAGCTGTTTTTT
>TRBV30|TRBJ2-7|TRBD2|NA
CAWSAGGPLYEQYF
TGTGCCTGGAGTGCGGGGGGACCTCTCTACGAGCAGTACTTC
>TRBV7-9|TRBJ2-5|NA|NA
CASSLEGMYQETQYF
TGTGCCAGCAGCTTAGAAGGGATGTACCAAGAGACCCAGTACTTC
>TRBV10-3|TRBJ2-7|NA|few
CAISESGTSYEQYF
TGTGCCATCAGTGAGTCCGGGACCTCCTACGAGCAGTACTTC
>TRBV10-3|TRBJ2-5|NA|NA
CAISESSGDQETQYF
TGTGCCATCAGTGAGAGCTCGGGGGATCAAGAGACCCAGTACTTC
>TRBV2|TRBJ2-5|TRBD1|NA
CASSLRQGTGETQYF
TGTGCCAGCAGTCTTAGACAGGGGACAGGAGAGACCCAGTACTTC
>TRBV29-1|TRBJ2-3|NA|NA
CSVEGTGDTQYF
TGCAGCGTTGAGGGGACGGGGGATACGCAGTATTTT
>TRBV12-5|TRBJ2-3|TRBD2|NA
CASGLAGGTDTQYF
TGTGCTAGTGGGCTAGCGGGCGGCACAGATACGCAGTATTTT
>TRBV30|TRBJ2-6|NA|few
CAWSLAYDSGANVLTF
TGTGCCTGGAGTTTAGCTTACGACTCTGGGGCCAACGTCCTGACTTTC
>TRBV6-5|TRBJ2-3|TRBD2|NA
CASSFLISGPRDTQYF
TGTGCCAGCAGTTTCTTAATTAGCGGGCCAAGAGATACGCAGTATTTT
>TRBV7-2|TRBJ2-7|NA|NA
CASSLGGGLYEQYF
TGTGCCAGCAGCTTAGGCGGGGGCCTATACGAGCAGTACTTC
>TRBV7-6|TRBJ2-5|TRBD1|NA
CASSPQGAQYF
TGTGCCAGCAGCCCCCAGGGGGCCCAGTACTTC
>TRBV7-2|TRBJ2-1|NA|NA
CASSLNGLTGDEQFF
TGTGCCAGCAGCTTAAATGGACTCACCGGCGATGAGCAGTTCTTC
>TRBV4-1|TRBJ1-2|NA|few
CASSLDQNSNYGYTF
TGCGCCAGCAGCCTGGACCAGAACTCTAACTATGGCTACACCTTC
>TRBV7-9|TRBJ2-4|NA|NA
CASSSPWGTKNIQYF
TGTGCCAGCAGCTCCCCGTGGGGAACCAAAAACATTCAGTACTTC
>TRBV28|TRBJ1-6|NA|NA
CAWAGQGSPLHF
TGTGCGTGGGCCGGGCAGGGTTCACCCCTCCACTTT
>TRBV4-3|TRBJ2-2|NA|NA
CASSLTGAYEDTGELFF
TGCGCCAGCAGCTTAACGGGGGCTTACGAAGACACCGGGGAGCTGTTTTTT
>TRBV11-2|TRBJ2-3|TRBD2|NA
CASSPGLGRVTSTDTQYF
TGTGCCAGCAGCCCCGGACTAGGGAGAGTTACTAGCACAGATACGCAGTATTTT
>TRBV15|TRBJ1-2|NA|NA
CATSRAGSRYTF
TGTGCCACCAGCAGAGCGGGGAGTCGCTACACCTTC
>TRBV4-3|TRBJ2-7|TRBD1|NA
CASSRDGQGPYEQYF
TGCGCCAGCAGCCGAGACGGACAGGGCCCCTACGAGCAGTACTTC
>TRBV27|TRBJ2-7|TRBD2|few
CASSPSLAGDYEQYF
TGTGCCAGCAGTCCCTCCTTAGCGGGGGACTACGAGCAGTACTTC
>TRBV4-1|TRBJ2-7|NA|NA
CASSQEKRGAANYEQYF
TGCGCCAGCAGCCAAGAAAAACGTGGGGCGGCCAACTACGAGCAGTACTTC
>TRBV29-1|TRBJ2-7|NA|NA
CSVPGRQGHEQYF
TGCAGCGTCCCGGGACGCCAGGGGCACGAGCAGTACTTC
>TRBV10-3|TRBJ2-7|NA|NA
CAISETRGGDEQYF
TGTGCCATCAGTGAGACCCGGGGAGGCGACGAGCAGTACTTC
>TRBV11-2|TRBJ1-1|NA|NA
CASSLGTEAFF
TGTGCCAGCAGCTTGGGGACTGAAGCTTTCTTT
>TRBV6-5|TRBJ1-6|NA|few
CATNTLGSPLHF
TGTGCCACCAACACCCTGGGTTCACCCCTCCACTTT
>TRBV7-2|TRBJ2-5|NA|NA
CASSLDGGETQYF
TGTGCCAGCAGCTTAGATGGCGGGGAGACCCAGTACTTC
>TRBV15|TRBJ2-6|TRBD2|NA
CATSGGSSGANVLTF
TGTGCCACCAGCGGCGGGAGCTCTGGGGCCAACGTCCTGACTTTC
>TRBV10-3|TRBJ1-1|NA|few
CAISEGDKAAEAFF
TGTGCCATCAGTGAAGGAGACAAGGCCGCTGAAGCTTTCTTT
>TRBV7-2|TRBJ2-5|TRBD2|few
CASSARLARETQYF
TGTGCCAGCAGCGCTAGACTAGCGCGAGAGACCCAGTACTTC
>TRBV29-1|TRBJ1-1|NA|once
CSVERERNTEAFF
TGCAGCGTTGAGAGGGAGAGGAACACTGAAGCTTTCTTT
>TRBV6-5|TRBJ2-1|TRBD2|NA
CASRRAGGIYNEQFF
TGTGCCAGCAGGCGAGCGGGGGGGATCTACAATGAGCAGTTCTTC
>TRBV7-9|TRBJ2-1|NA|NA
CASSLTSYNEQFF
TGTGCCAGCAGCTTAACGAGCTACAATGAGCAGTTCTTC
>TRBV2|TRBJ2-7|TRBD1|NA
CASSGQGSMYEQYF
TGTGCCAGCAGTGGACAGGGTAGTATGTACGAGCAGTACTTC
>TRBV7-8|TRBJ2-3|NA|NA
CASSLVGTDTQYF
TGTGCCAGCAGCTTAGTCGGCACAGATACGCAGTATTTT
>TRBV5-4|TRBJ2-1|NA|NA
CASSVKTSISSYNEQFF
TGTGCCAGCAGCGTTAAGACTAGTATTAGCTCCTACAATGAGCAGTTCTTC
>TRBV10-3|TRBJ2-3|TRBD1|NA
CAISETPGQIYTDTQYF
TGTGCCATCAGTGAGACCCCGGGACAGATATACACAGATACGCAGTATTTT
>TRBV30|TRBJ1-6|NA|few
CAWMPSRFPGTYNSPLHF
TGTGCCTGGATGCCAAGCCGATTCCCGGGCACCTATAATTCACCCCTCCACTTT
>TRBV29-1|TRBJ1-1|NA|once
CSVAREGRGTEAFF
TGCAGCGTCGCACGGGAGGGGCGAGGTACTGAAGCTTTCTTT
>TRBV30|TRBJ2-7|TRBD1|few
CASSRTLGQGEGEQYF
TGTGCCTCGTCCAGAACCCTCGGACAGGGAGAAGGCGAGCAGTACTTC